This T cell receptor beta chain emerged from a study of cytomegalovirus exposure and HLA in healthy donors. With respect to this clone: Its antigen remains unknown.

Study conclusions and caveats: Previously analyzed data showed that most TCR beta V segments were productive at a frequency of about 87% or about 30%. It was in a later analysis that TCR association rates were seen to vary by HLA locus, highest for DRB1 and lowest for HLA-C.

Primers for the PCR totalled 60 Vbeta and 13 Jbeta. Using immunoSEQ multiplex PCR, the repertoire was profiled, and TCRdb retains in-frame clones only, with some absent. The data hold about 180,000 clones, with 82% observed a single time. This CDR3 spans 19 amino acids. The V and J ends lost 3 bases and 7 bases respectively, with 28 bases between them. Germline loops: CDR1 KGHSH, CDR2 LQKENI. The receptor comes from a woman aged 50 to 65 in good health and CMV-seronegative. The chain combines TRBV18 with TRBJ2-1; possible D gene TRBD1, 6 bases. The specimen sequenced was PBMCs. The chain's CDR3 is CASSPLGRAGTLDENEQFF. The DNA of the CDR3 is TGTGCCAGCTCACCCCTCGGTCGGGCTGGGACATTGGACGAGAATGAGCAGTTCTTC.